One TCR delta chain is described in this entry. This entry is derived from a study of gamma-delta chains in newborns, infants, children. Study-wide context: Innate gammadelta T cells reportedly expand polyclonally right after birth, driven by microbial exposure, per the title.

TCRdb redid clone calling on the reads using CATT. The sample has about 8,500 delta-chain clones; 3% to 4% are singletons. The CDR3 sequence is 18 residues long. CDR1 and CDR2 (germline): GEAIGNYY, EKD. V shed 3 bases and J 0 bases; nucleotides not matched to a gene: 9. Input material: blood. This TCR was recovered from a child who was a newborn, infant or young child, either healthy, febrile or measles-vaccinated (not recorded which). The rearrangement joins TRDV2 to TRDJ1, with 13 bases that match TRDD3. As DNA, the CDR3 is TGTGCCTGTGACGCCGTACTGGGGGATACGAAGTACACCGATAAACTCATCTTT. This sequence encodes CACDAVLGDTKYTDKLIF.